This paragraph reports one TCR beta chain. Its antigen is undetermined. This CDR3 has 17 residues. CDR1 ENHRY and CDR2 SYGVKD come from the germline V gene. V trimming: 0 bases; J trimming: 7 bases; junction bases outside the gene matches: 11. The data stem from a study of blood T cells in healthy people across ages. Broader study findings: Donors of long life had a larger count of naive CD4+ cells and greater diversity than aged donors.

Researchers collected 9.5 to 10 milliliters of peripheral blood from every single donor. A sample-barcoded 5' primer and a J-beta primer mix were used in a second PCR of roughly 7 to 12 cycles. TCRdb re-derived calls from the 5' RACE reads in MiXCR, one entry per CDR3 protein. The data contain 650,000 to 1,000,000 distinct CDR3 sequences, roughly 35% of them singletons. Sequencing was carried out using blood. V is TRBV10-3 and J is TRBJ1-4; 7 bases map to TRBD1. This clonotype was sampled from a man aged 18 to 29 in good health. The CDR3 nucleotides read TGTGCCATCAGTGAGTCGAAGGCCGACAGGGATGGTGAAAAACTGTTTTTT. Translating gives CAISESKADRDGEKLFF.